This note documents a single TCR beta chain sequence. Its antigen is unknown. The sample comes from a study of T cell responses to AZD1222 COVID-19 vaccine. Notes on the study in general: Of the AZD1222 recipients, only five or six were seropositive at baseline.

Measured with immunoSEQ multiplex PCR; TCRdb has only the in-frame clones, and not every one. The sample yields roughly 150,000 clones, 90% to 95% seen once. V was pared by 5 bases and J by 8 bases, with 6 bases of the junction left unmatched. CDR1 and CDR2 (germline): WNHNN, SYGVQD (reference sequence). This CDR3 spans 13 amino acids. The source of this sequence is an adult who received the AZD1222 COVID-19 vaccine. Sequencing was performed on peripheral blood, taken 28 days after the second AZD1222 dose. The chain links TRBV10-1 to TRBJ1-2, with 9 bases identical to TRBD1. This CDR3 is CASSPTGGSGYTF. CDR3 DNA: TGCGCCAGCAGTCCGACAGGGGGGAGCGGCTACACCTTC.